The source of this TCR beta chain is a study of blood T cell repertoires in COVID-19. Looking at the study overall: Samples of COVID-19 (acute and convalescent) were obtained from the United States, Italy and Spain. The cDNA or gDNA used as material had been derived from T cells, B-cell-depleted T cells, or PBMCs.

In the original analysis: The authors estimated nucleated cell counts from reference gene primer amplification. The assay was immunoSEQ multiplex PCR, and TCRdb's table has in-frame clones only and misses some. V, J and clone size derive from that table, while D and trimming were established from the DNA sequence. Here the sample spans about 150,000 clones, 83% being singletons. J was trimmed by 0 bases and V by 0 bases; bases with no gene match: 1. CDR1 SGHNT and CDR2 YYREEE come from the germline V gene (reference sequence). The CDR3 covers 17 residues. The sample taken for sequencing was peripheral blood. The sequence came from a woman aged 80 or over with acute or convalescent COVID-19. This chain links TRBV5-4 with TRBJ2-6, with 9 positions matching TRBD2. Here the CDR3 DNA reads TGTGCCAGCAGCTTGGGCGGGAGGGGCTCTGGGGCCAACGTCCTGACTTTC. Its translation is CASSLGGRGSGANVLTF.